The 3 T cell receptor beta chains reported below all come from one sample, sequenced in a study of long-term antiretroviral therapy in people with HIV. Survey-level resolution applied to immunoSEQ assay v3.0. The assay was immunoSEQ multiplex PCR, and TCRdb's table has in-frame clones only and misses some. The table lists tens of thousands of clones, over 75% of them singletons, with 0.9% to 1.2% in the top ten. The sequences come from unsorted PBMCs, collected 2 years after starting antiretroviral therapy. The receptors were sampled from a man in his forties or fifties with HIV.

This rearrangement joins TRBV19 to TRBJ1-1, with TRBD1 identical over 9 bases. Germline V lookup: CDR1 LNHDA, CDR2 SQIVND (reference sequence). With V trimmed by 6 bases and J by 5 bases, 7 bases remained unmatched. The CDR3 extends over 14 amino acids. CDR3 region: CASRIDRGKTEAFF. As DNA, the CDR3 is TGTGCCAGTAGGATTGACAGGGGGAAAACTGAAGCTTTCTTT. The full variable domain, rest sourced from reference TRBV19 and TRBJ1-1, is DGGITQSPKYLFRKEGQNVTLSCEQNLNHDAMYWYRQDPGQGLRLIYYSQIVNDFQKGDIAEGYSVSREKKESFPLTVTSAQKNPTAFYLCASRIDRGKTEAFFGQGTRLTVV.

J is TRBJ2-3 and V is TRBV2; TRBD2 is a possible D gene (7 bases). Germline CDR1 SNHLY, CDR2 FYNNEI. The V end was cut by 11 bases, the J end by 4 bases, with 19 bases between. CDR3 length equals 14 residues. The DNA for the CDR3 is TGTGCCCCCCTGAGGGGGAGGGTTCCAGATACGCAGTATTTT. Residues: CAPLRGRVPDTQYF.

The chain carries TRBV9 and TRBJ2-1, with D hard to call. CDR3 length: 16 amino acids. Germline CDR1 SGDLS, CDR2 YYNGEE. V was clipped by 3 bases and J by 0 bases, with 13 bases between them. In DNA, the CDR3 is TGTGCCAGCAGCGCCCCGACCCGGAGCTCCTACAATGAGCAGTTCTTC. It specifies CASSAPTRSSYNEQFF.